Listed below are T cell receptor beta chains from one sample, sequenced in a study of cytomegalovirus exposure and HLA in healthy donors. Assay used: immunoSEQ multiplex PCR; TCRdb lists only in-frame clones, some missing. The sample lists about 170,000 clones, approximately 80% seen once, with 2% to 3% in the top ten. Material: PBMCs. The receptor source for this set is a male donor in good health and CMV-seronegative. Both conserved end residues are part of each CDR3. D genes are given only for firm matches. Clone size is stated in some rows and not others, as once, few, many or a class when expanded.

TRBJ1-4 once TRBD1 TRBV11-2 TGTGCCAGCAGCCCTCCAGGGGGCCTCGGAGGTGAAAAACTGTTTTTT CASSPPGGLGGEKLFF
TRBJ1-5 NA NA TRBV18 TGTGCCAGCTCACCCTATAGCAATCAGCCCCAGCATTTT CASSPYSNQPQHF
TRBJ2-1 NA NA TRBV7-6 TGTGCCAGCAGCTTAGTGCGGAGCTCCTACAATGAGCAGTTCTTC CASSLVRSSYNEQFF
TRBJ2-1 NA TRBD1 TRBV19 TGTGCCAGTGGGGACAGGGACAATGAGCAGTTCTTC CASGDRDNEQFF
TRBJ2-2 NA NA TRBV27 TGTGCCAGCAGTCCCCTGTACGGGGAGCTGTTTTTT CASSPLYGELFF
TRBJ2-7 NA NA TRBV18 TGTGCCAGCTCACCTGGGGCGGACGTCGAGCAGTACTTC CASSPGADVEQYF
TRBJ1-5 NA NA TRBV15 TGTGCCACCAGCAGAGATTTGGGGAGGGCTCAGCCCCAGCATTTT CATSRDLGRAQPQHF
TRBJ2-3 NA TRBD2 TRBV7-9 TGTGCCAGCAGCTACCCGACTAGCGGGAGGGACACAGATACGCAGTATTTT CASSYPTSGRDTDTQYF
TRBJ2-7 NA NA TRBV27 TGTGCCAGCAGTCCCTTGCTGGTAGACACCTACGAGCAGTACTTC CASSPLLVDTYEQYF
TRBJ2-1 few TRBD2 TRBV4-3 TGCGCCAGCAGCCAAGAAGGAGTAGCGGGAACCAATGAGCAGTTCTTC CASSQEGVAGTNEQFF
TRBJ2-2 NA TRBD2 TRBV29-1 TGCAGCGTTGTAGGCCTAGCGGGATCGAACACCGGGGAGCTGTTTTTT CSVVGLAGSNTGELFF
TRBJ2-2 NA NA TRBV27 TGTGCCAGCAGTTTAGTAATGGGCAACTCCGGGGAGCTGTTTTTT CASSLVMGNSGELFF
TRBJ2-1 NA TRBD1 TRBV29-1 TGCAGCGCCGGACAGGGGATCAATGAGCAGTTCTTC CSAGQGINEQFF
TRBJ1-6 NA NA TRBV25-1 TGTGCCAGCAGTGACATCTCCTATAATTCACCCCTCCACTTT CASSDISYNSPLHF
TRBJ2-2 NA NA TRBV20-1 TGCAGTGCTTTAAGAGTTGGGGAGCTGTTTTTT CSALRVGELFF
TRBJ2-7 NA NA TRBV14 TGTGCCAGCAGCCAAGATAGAAGAGAGTGGGAGCAGTACTTC CASSQDRREWEQYF
TRBJ2-7 NA TRBD2 TRBV2 TGTGCCAGCAGTGTGCAAGCGGGGGGCGCCTACGAGCAGTACTTC CASSVQAGGAYEQYF
TRBJ2-7 NA TRBD2 TRBV7-6 TGTGCCAGGCGGGAGCGCGGGGAGCAGTACTTC CARRERGEQYF
TRBJ2-7 NA TRBD1 TRBV27 TGTGCCAGCAGCTACACCGGGACAGTTTCCTACGAGCAGTACTTC CASSYTGTVSYEQYF
TRBJ1-1 few TRBD1 TRBV7-6 TGTGCCAGCAGCTTAGGGACAGGGAACACTGAAGCTTTCTTT CASSLGTGNTEAFF
TRBJ2-7 once TRBD1 TRBV6-1 TGTGCCAGCAGAGGGACAGGGACACTATACGAGCAGTACTTC CASRGTGTLYEQYF
TRBJ2-7 NA TRBD1 TRBV6-1 TGTGCCACCACGGTGACAGGGGGCACCTACGAGCAGTACTTC CATTVTGGTYEQYF
TRBJ1-5 NA NA TRBV4-1 TGCGCCAGCAGCCAAAGAGACACCATTAATCAGCCCCAGCATTTT CASSQRDTINQPQHF
TRBJ1-2 once NA TRBV6-4 TGTGCCAGCAGTGACTCGGGGGGGACAACTGGGGGCTACACCTTC CASSDSGGTTGGYTF
TRBJ1-3 NA NA TRBV15 TGTGCCACCAGTGGGGGGAGCTCTGGAAACACCATATATTTT CATSGGSSGNTIYF
TRBJ2-5 few TRBD1 TRBV7-8 TGTGCCAGCAGCCCTTTGGGGACAGGGGGCCGAGAGACCCAGTACTTC CASSPLGTGGRETQYF
TRBJ2-7 NA TRBD2 TRBV13 TGTGCCAGCAGCTCAGGCGGGGGTTTTCGCGAGCAGTACTTC CASSSGGGFREQYF
TRBJ2-2 NA NA TRBV7-9 TGTGCCAGCAGCTTGGCCCGGGAGCTGTTTTTT CASSLARELFF
TRBJ1-1 once NA TRBV7-8 TGTGCCAGCAGCTCCCCGAGGAACACTGAAGCTTTCTTT CASSSPRNTEAFF
TRBJ2-1 NA NA TRBV27 TGTGCCAGCAGTAGGAGCTGGAGCTCCTACAATGAGCAGTTCTTC CASSRSWSSYNEQFF
TRBJ1-6 NA TRBD1 TRBV5-4 TGTGCCAGCAGCTACCGGGACAGGGTCGTCTCACCCCTCCACTTT CASSYRDRVVSPLHF
TRBJ2-7 NA TRBD1 TRBV6-6 TGTGCCAGCAGGGGACAGCTATACTACGAGCAGTACTTC CASRGQLYYEQYF
TRBJ2-1 NA TRBD2 TRBV28 TGTGCCAGCAGCGAAGGCGGGAGTGGGGACAATGAGCAGTTCTTC CASSEGGSGDNEQFF
TRBJ2-3 NA NA TRBV25-1 TGTGCCAGCGGGACTTTTAGGGCGAGCACAGATACGCAGTATTTT CASGTFRASTDTQYF
TRBJ2-3 NA TRBD1 TRBV28 TGTGCCAGCAGTGGGGGGCGACAGGGGAGCACAGATACGCAGTATTTT CASSGGRQGSTDTQYF
TRBJ1-1 once TRBD1 TRBV29-1 TGCAGCGGCGAGCCGGGACAGGGGGTCACTGAAGCTTTCTTT CSGEPGQGVTEAFF
TRBJ2-1 NA TRBD2 TRBV29-1 TGCAGCGTTGCCGGGCTAGCGGGAGGGACGCAGTTCTTC CSVAGLAGGTQFF
TRBJ2-5 NA TRBD1 TRBV23-1 TGCGCCAGCAGTCAATCCCAGGACAGGGGGCGAAGAGAGACCCAGTACTTC CASSQSQDRGRRETQYF
TRBJ2-7 NA NA TRBV4-2 TGTGCCAGCAGCCAACTAGGGGGGGCGGGGGAGCAGTACTTC CASSQLGGAGEQYF
TRBJ2-4 NA NA TRBV9 TGTGCCAGCAGCCCAGGCCCAATAGGAATTCAGTACTTC CASSPGPIGIQYF